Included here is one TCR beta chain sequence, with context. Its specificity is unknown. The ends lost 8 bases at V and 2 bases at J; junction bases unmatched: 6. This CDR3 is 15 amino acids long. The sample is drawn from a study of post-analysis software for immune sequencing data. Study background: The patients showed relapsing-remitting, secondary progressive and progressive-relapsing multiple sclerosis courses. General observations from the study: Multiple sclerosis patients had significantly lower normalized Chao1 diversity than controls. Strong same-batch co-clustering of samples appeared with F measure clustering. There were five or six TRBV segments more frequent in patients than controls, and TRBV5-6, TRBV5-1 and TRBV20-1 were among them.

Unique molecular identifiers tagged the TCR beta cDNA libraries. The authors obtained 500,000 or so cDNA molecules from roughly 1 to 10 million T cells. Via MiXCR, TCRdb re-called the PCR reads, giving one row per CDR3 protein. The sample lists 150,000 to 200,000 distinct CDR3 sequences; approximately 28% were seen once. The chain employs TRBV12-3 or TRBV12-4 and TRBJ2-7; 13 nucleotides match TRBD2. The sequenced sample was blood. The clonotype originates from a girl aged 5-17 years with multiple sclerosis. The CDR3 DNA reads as TGTGCCAGCGGTACTAGCGGGAGGGCCCCCTACGAGCAGTACTTC. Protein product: CASGTSGRAPYEQYF.